Listed below are T cell receptor beta chains from one sample, sequenced in a study of T cells after yellow fever vaccination. One entry per CDR3 protein, called by TCRdb with MiXCR from the 5' RACE reads. Of around 530,000 distinct CDR3 sequences listed, roughly 17% were seen once; the top ten hold roughly 17%. The material sequenced was PBMCs, taken around 5 days after the first yellow fever vaccination. These receptor sequences come from a man aged 18-30 years who received the YFV17D yellow fever vaccine. The CDR3 runs from the conserved cysteine through the conserved F or W. D genes are given only for firm matches. Only part of the rows carry a size: once, few, many, or a class if the clone is expanded.

abundance | j_gene | v_gene | d_gene | len | CDR3nt | CDR3aa
few | TRBJ2-3 | TRBV7-8 | TRBD2 | 14 | TGTGCCAGCAGCTACGGGACTACCACAGATACGCAGTATTTT | CASSYGTTTDTQYF
. | TRBJ2-3 | TRBV20-1 | TRBD2 | 17 | TGCAGTGCTAGAGAAGTGGCTAGCGGGGGAACCACAGATACGCAGTATTTT | CSAREVASGGTTDTQYF
. | TRBJ2-5 | TRBV20-1 | . | 14 | TGCAGTGCTAGGGAGGTCGGTCGGCCCGTGACCCAGTACTTC | CSAREVGRPVTQYF
. | TRBJ2-2 | TRBV11-3 | . | 14 | TGTGCCAGCAAGTTGACTACGAACACCGGGGAGCTGTTTTTT | CASKLTTNTGELFF
. | TRBJ2-2 | TRBV19 | . | 17 | TGTGCCAGTAGTATAGGCCCCGACCAGTGGTTTACCGGGGAGCTGTTTTTT | CASSIGPDQWFTGELFF
. | TRBJ1-2 | TRBV29-1 | . | 11 | TGCAGCGCCGAGACAATCTATGGCTACACCTTC | CSAETIYGYTF
many | TRBJ2-4 | TRBV18 | . | 13 | TGTGCCAGCTCACCACGGGACGGAAACATTCAGTACTTC | CASSPRDGNIQYF
. | TRBJ2-3 | TRBV5-1 | TRBD2 | 14 | TGCGCCAGCGGGGGGGTAACTAGCACAGATACGCAGTATTTT | CASGGVTSTDTQYF
many | TRBJ2-1 | TRBV7-2 | TRBD2 | 15 | TGTGCCAGCGCTTCGGGGGGGGCGGCGTACAATGAGCAGTTCTTC | CASASGGAAYNEQFF
few | TRBJ1-5 | TRBV20-1 | TRBD1 | 15 | TGCAGTGCTAGAGATGTCGACAGGGGGGGTCAGCCCCAGCATTTT | CSARDVDRGGQPQHF
. | TRBJ2-5 | TRBV25-1 | . | 15 | TGTGCCAGCAGTGACCCACAAACGTACCAAGAGACCCAGTACTTC | CASSDPQTYQETQYF
. | TRBJ2-7 | TRBV27 | TRBD1 | 14 | TGTGCCAGCAGACAACAGGGGGATTTCTACGAGCAGTACTTC | CASRQQGDFYEQYF
few | TRBJ2-1 | TRBV20-1 | . | 13 | TGCAGTGCTCTCCACATGGCCGACAATGAGCAGTTCTTC | CSALHMADNEQFF
. | TRBJ2-2 | TRBV28 | TRBD2 | 14 | TGTGCCAGCAGGACTAGCGCGAACACCGGGGAGCTGTTTTTT | CASRTSANTGELFF
few | TRBJ1-2 | TRBV20-1 | TRBD1 | 14 | TGCAGTGCTAGACCAGGACAGGGCGACTATGGCTACACCTTC | CSARPGQGDYGYTF
few | TRBJ2-1 | TRBV11-3 | . | 16 | TGTGCCAGCAGCTTAGAGATGTGGGGGCCCAACAATGAGCAGTTCTTC | CASSLEMWGPNNEQFF
. | TRBJ1-4 | TRBV5-4 | . | 16 | TGTGCCAGCAGCGTACGGGACCGCTCGACTAATGAAAAACTGTTTTTT | CASSVRDRSTNEKLFF
few | TRBJ1-6 | TRBV25-1 | TRBD1 | 14 | TGTGCCAGCAGAGGATACAGGGGTAATTCACCCCTCCACTTT | CASRGYRGNSPLHF
. | TRBJ1-5 | TRBV28 | . | 15 | TGTGCCAGCAGTTACCTCACGGGGGCGGGTCAGCCCCAGCATTTT | CASSYLTGAGQPQHF
. | TRBJ1-5 | TRBV19 | TRBD1 | 17 | TGTGCCAGTAGTATCAGAAACAGGGGGCAAGGCAATCAGCCCCAGCATTTT | CASSIRNRGQGNQPQHF
once | TRBJ2-7 | TRBV4-1 | TRBD2 | 16 | TGCGCCAGCAGCCAAGATGCGGGGGAGAGCTCCTACGAGCAGTACTTC | CASSQDAGESSYEQYF
. | TRBJ2-1 | TRBV4-2 | TRBD2 | 17 | TGTGCCAGCAGCCAAGATGAGGCGGGGGGGCGGTTGAGTGAGCAGTTCTTC | CASSQDEAGGRLSEQFF
many | TRBJ1-4 | TRBV10-3 | . | 13 | TGTGCCATCAGTGATCTGGGCCGTGAAAAACTGTTTTTT | CAISDLGREKLFF
many | TRBJ2-7 | TRBV12-3/TRBV12-4 | TRBD2 | 13 | TGTGCCAGCAGCCCCGGGGGGGTTTACGAGCAGTACTTC | CASSPGGVYEQYF
. | TRBJ2-5 | TRBV11-3 | . | 14 | TGTGCCAGCAGCTTTGGGGGGCCCCAAGAGACCCAGTACTTC | CASSFGGPQETQYF
few | TRBJ2-7 | TRBV4-1 | TRBD2 | 14 | TGCGCCAGCAGCCGACCCTCGGGGGGGGAAGAGCAGTACTTC | CASSRPSGGEEQYF
. | TRBJ2-7 | TRBV6-1 | . | 13 | TGTGCCAGCAGTCCCTTCGCAGGAGACGAGCAGTACTTC | CASSPFAGDEQYF
. | TRBJ2-1 | TRBV7-9 | . | 14 | TGTGCCAGCAGCCTAGAGGGGGTCCACAATGAGCAGTTCTTC | CASSLEGVHNEQFF
. | TRBJ1-1 | TRBV19 | . | 15 | TGTGCCAGTAACGGACAGTACCGGGACTACACTGAAGCTTTCTTT | CASNGQYRDYTEAFF
few | TRBJ1-1 | TRBV29-1 | . | 11 | TGCAGCGTTGAAGGTGGGGGTAGAGCTTTCTTT | CSVEGGGRAFF